This TCR beta chain was found in a study of cytomegalovirus exposure and HLA in healthy donors. For the study at large: Among 150 million to 200 million T cells, an earlier analysis found 117 million unique TCR beta sequences.

Both 60 Vbeta primers and 13 Jbeta primers went into the PCR. Here immunoSEQ multiplex PCR was the method, and the copy in TCRdb shows in-frame clones only, minus some. The sample holds some 130,000 clones; around 79% are singletons and the top ten take 3.9%. The germline V and J ends were trimmed by 7 bases and 2 bases, with 17 bases remaining between them. CDR1 is MNHNY, CDR2 SVGAGI, per germline (reference sequence). There are 15 residues in the CDR3. The sample consisted of PBMCs. The TCR was taken from a male donor in good health and CMV-seronegative. The chain recombines TRBV6-6 with TRBJ2-5; D is possibly TRBD2 (6 bases). For the CDR3, the DNA is TGTGCCAGCACCCAAGGCGGGACCACGCAAGAGACCCAGTACTTC. This gives the protein CASTQGGTTQETQYF.